This TCR beta chain emerged from a study of post-analysis software for immune sequencing data. This clonotype was seen repeatedly, ten times or more. Its antigen is undetermined. Study findings and constraints: Controls' normalized Chao1 diversity significantly exceeded that of multiple sclerosis patients.

Carried by the TCR beta cDNA libraries were unique molecular identifiers. TCRdb re-analysed the PCR reads in MiXCR, keeping a single row per CDR3 protein. This sample has 650,000 to 900,000 distinct CDR3 sequences; about half occur once, and the top ten carry around 4.7%. The TCR was taken from a girl between 10 and 17 years old with multiple sclerosis. The sample taken for sequencing was blood.

CDR3 in DNA: TGTGCCAGCAGTTACTCCGGGACAGGGAATGGCTACACCTTC. Translated: CASSYSGTGNGYTF. The chain is built from TRBV6-6 and TRBJ1-2; 9 bases are shared with TRBD1. The CDR3 sequence is 14 residues long. Germline V gene sequence: CDR1 MNHNY, CDR2 SVGAGI (reference sequence). With 0 bases clipped from V and 6 bases from J, the junction kept 2 bases outside the gene matches.